Listed below are T cell receptor beta chains from one sample, sequenced in a study of cytomegalovirus exposure and HLA in healthy donors. Sequencing was performed with immunoSEQ multiplex PCR; in TCRdb, only in-frame clones are kept and a portion is missing. The table includes 85,000 to 130,000 clones, over 70% detected once. Source material: PBMCs. These receptors originate from a male donor in good health and CMV-seropositive. The CDR3 runs from the conserved cysteine through the conserved F or W. D genes are given only for firm matches. The size field is filled for only some rows; it gives once, few, many or a size class.

j_gene,abundance,d_gene,v_gene,CDR3nt,CDR3aa
TRBJ1-2,NA,TRBD1,TRBV28,TGTGCCAGCAGTTTACCCCCGGGACAGGCGAGCTACACCTTC,CASSLPPGQASYTF
TRBJ1-1,few,TRBD1,TRBV5-6,TGTGCCAGCAGCTCTCCCAGGGGGTCGGTGCTCACTGAAGCTTTCTTT,CASSSPRGSVLTEAFF
TRBJ2-3,NA,NA,TRBV18,TGTGCCAGCTCACCTGAGGGCACAGATACGCAGTATTTT,CASSPEGTDTQYF
TRBJ2-1,NA,TRBD2,TRBV6-4,TGTGCCAGCAGTGTTGTTCTAGCGGGGGATCGGGAGCAGTTCTTC,CASSVVLAGDREQFF
TRBJ1-6,NA,NA,TRBV7-9,TGTGCCAGCAGCCCATTAAAGCTACAGAGCTCCTATAATTCACCCCTCCACTTT,CASSPLKLQSSYNSPLHF
TRBJ1-1,NA,NA,TRBV19,TGTGCCAGTAGTATAGCGGGACAATTAAACACTGAAGCTTTCTTT,CASSIAGQLNTEAFF
TRBJ1-5,NA,NA,TRBV28,TGTGCCAGCAGTTTAGGAGGGGATCTTCAGCCCCAGCATTTT,CASSLGGDLQPQHF
TRBJ2-5,NA,NA,TRBV7-2,TGTGCCAGCAGCTCCCGGGCGGGGAGTTTAGAGACCCAGTACTTC,CASSSRAGSLETQYF
TRBJ2-7,once,TRBD2,TRBV5-1,TGCGCCAGCAGCTTCACGCCCGGTGTAGCGGGGGGGCGGGAGCAGTACTTC,CASSFTPGVAGGREQYF
TRBJ1-2,NA,TRBD1,TRBV6-6,TGTGCCAGCAGCCGAGAACAGGGGGCCAACTATGGCTACACCTTC,CASSREQGANYGYTF
TRBJ2-1,NA,NA,TRBV30,TGTGCCTGGAGTCGAGGTACAGGGAAAGCCGAGCAGTTCTTC,CAWSRGTGKAEQFF
TRBJ2-7,NA,TRBD1,TRBV7-9,TGTGCCAGCAGTCGACCCGCGGGACAGGGTGGATACGAGCAGTACTTC,CASSRPAGQGGYEQYF
TRBJ2-7,NA,NA,TRBV4-1,TGCGCCAGCAGCCCTACCCTTTCCAACTACGAGCAGTACTTC,CASSPTLSNYEQYF
TRBJ2-2,NA,NA,TRBV28,TGTGCCAGCAGTTTACTGAACACCGGGGAGCTGTTTTTT,CASSLLNTGELFF
TRBJ2-7,many,NA,TRBV2,TGTGCCAGCAGTCCACTGGCCTACGAGCAGTACTTC,CASSPLAYEQYF
TRBJ2-1,NA,TRBD2,TRBV19,TGTGCCAGTAAGGAAAGCGGGGGCTCTCGGGAGCAGTTCTTC,CASKESGGSREQFF